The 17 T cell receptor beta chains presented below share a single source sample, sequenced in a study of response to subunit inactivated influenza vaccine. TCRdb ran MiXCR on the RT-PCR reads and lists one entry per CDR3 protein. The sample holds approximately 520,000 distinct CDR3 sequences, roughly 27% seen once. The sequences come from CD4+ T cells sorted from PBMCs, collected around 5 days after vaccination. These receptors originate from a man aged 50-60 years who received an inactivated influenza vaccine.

CDR3: CATSRDPAGGYNEQFF. Here the CDR3 DNA reads TGTGCCACCAGCAGAGACCCAGCGGGGGGGTACAATGAGCAGTTCTTC. This chain links TRBV15 with TRBJ2-1, with TRBD2 matching 10 bases. Germline V gene sequence: CDR1 LNHNV, CDR2 YYDKDF (reference sequence). V shed 0 bases and J 4 bases; nucleotides not matched to a gene: 3. This CDR3 has 16 amino acids.

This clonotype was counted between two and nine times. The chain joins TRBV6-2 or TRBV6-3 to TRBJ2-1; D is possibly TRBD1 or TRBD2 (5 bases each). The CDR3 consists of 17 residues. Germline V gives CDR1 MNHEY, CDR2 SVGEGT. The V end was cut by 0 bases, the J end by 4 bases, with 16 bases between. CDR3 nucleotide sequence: TGTGCCAGCAGTTACTCCGCCGGGACCACACTTTACAATGAGCAGTTCTTC. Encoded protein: CASSYSAGTTLYNEQFF.

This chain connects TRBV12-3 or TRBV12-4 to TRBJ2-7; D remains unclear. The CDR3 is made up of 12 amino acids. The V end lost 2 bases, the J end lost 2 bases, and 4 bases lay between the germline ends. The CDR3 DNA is TGTGCCAGCAGTTTAAAGGCCTACGAGCAGTACTTC. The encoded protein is CASSLKAYEQYF.

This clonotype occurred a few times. The CDR3 loop is CASSRTGFTEPQHF. The CDR3 DNA follows: TGTGCCAGCTCCCGGACGGGTTTTACAGAGCCCCAGCATTTT. The chain recombines TRBV6-2 or TRBV6-3 with TRBJ1-5, with no clear D. The CDR3 has 14 residues. Germline V gives CDR1 MNHEY, CDR2 SVGEGT. The V end lost 8 bases, the J end lost 8 bases, and 19 bases lay between the germline ends.

DNA of the CDR3: TGTGCCAGCTCAACCATAGGGGCAGGGGAGCAGTACTTC. This sequence encodes CASSTIGAGEQYF. This chain connects TRBV18 to TRBJ2-7; weak D call: TRBD1 (5 bases). The V and J ends lost 5 bases and 7 bases respectively, with 15 bases between them. CDR3 length equals 13 residues. Germline V CDR1 and CDR2: KGHSH, LQKENI.

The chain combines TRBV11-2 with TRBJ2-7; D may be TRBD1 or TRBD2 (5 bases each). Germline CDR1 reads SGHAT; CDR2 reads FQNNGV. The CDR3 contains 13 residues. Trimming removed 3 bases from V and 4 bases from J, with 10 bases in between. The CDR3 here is CASSFKWGYEQYF. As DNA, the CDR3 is TGTGCCAGCAGCTTCAAGTGGGGGTACGAGCAGTACTTC.

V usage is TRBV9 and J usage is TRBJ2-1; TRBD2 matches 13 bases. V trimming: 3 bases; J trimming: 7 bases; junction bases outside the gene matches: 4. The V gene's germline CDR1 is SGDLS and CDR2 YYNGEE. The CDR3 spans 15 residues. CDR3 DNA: TGTGCCAGCAGCGCGAAGGGACTAGCGGGGAATGAGCAGTTCTTC. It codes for CASSAKGLAGNEQFF. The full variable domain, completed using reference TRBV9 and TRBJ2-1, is DSGVTQTPKHLITATGQRVTLRCSPRSGDLSVYWYQQSLDQGLQFLIQYYNGEERAKGNILERFSAQQFPDLHSELNLSSLELGDSALYFCASSAKGLAGNEQFFGPGTRLTVL.

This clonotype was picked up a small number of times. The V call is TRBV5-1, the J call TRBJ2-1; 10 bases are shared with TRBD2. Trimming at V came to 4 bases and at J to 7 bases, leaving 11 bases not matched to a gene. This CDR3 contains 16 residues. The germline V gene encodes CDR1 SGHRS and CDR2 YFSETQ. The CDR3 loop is CASSPEAGGPRNEQFF. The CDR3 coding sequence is TGCGCCAGCAGCCCCGAAGCGGGAGGGCCTCGGAATGAGCAGTTCTTC.

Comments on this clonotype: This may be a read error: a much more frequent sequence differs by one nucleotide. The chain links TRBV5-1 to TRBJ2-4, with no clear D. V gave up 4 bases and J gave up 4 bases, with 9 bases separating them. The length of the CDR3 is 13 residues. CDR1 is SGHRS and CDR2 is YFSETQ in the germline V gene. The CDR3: CASSVAPKNIQYF. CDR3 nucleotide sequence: TGCGCCAGCAGCGTGGCACCGAAAAACATTCAGTACTTC.

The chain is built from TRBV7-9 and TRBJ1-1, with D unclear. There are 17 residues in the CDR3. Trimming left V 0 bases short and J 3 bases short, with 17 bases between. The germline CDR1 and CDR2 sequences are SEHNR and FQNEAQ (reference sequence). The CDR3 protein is CASSLASGPPGDTEAFF. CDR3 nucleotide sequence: TGTGCCAGCAGCTTAGCGTCAGGACCACCCGGGGACACTGAAGCTTTCTTT.

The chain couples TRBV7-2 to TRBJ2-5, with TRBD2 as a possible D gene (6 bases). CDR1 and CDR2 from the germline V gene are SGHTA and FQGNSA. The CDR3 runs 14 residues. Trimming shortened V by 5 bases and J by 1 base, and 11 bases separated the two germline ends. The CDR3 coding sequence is TGTGCCAGCAGCCTCCAGCGGGTCCAAGAGACCCAGTACTTC. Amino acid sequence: CASSLQRVQETQYF.

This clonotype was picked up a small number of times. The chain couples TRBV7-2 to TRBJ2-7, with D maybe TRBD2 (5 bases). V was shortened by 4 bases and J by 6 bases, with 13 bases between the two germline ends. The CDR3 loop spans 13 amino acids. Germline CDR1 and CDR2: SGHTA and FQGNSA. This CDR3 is CASSSLGVSEQYF. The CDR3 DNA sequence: TGTGCCAGCAGCTCGTTGGGAGTTTCCGAGCAGTACTTC.

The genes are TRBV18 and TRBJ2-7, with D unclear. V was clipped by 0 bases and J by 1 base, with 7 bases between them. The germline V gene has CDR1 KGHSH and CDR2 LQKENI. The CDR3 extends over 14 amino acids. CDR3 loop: CASSPPSRSYEQYF. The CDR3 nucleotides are TGTGCCAGCTCACCACCGTCGCGGTCCTACGAGCAGTACTTC.

CDR3 DNA sequence: TGTGCCAGCAGCTCAAATTGGGCCACTCAAGAGACCCAGTACTTC. Encoded protein: CASSSNWATQETQYF. The chain couples TRBV27 to TRBJ2-5; no clear D gene. The germline V gene encodes CDR1 MNHEY and CDR2 SMNVEV (reference sequence). With 6 bases removed from V and 2 bases from J, the gap between germline ends came to 16 bases. The CDR3 contains 15 residues.

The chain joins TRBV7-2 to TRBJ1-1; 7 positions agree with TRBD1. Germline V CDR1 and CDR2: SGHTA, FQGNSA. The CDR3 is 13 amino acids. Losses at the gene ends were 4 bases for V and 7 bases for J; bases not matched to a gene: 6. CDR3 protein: CASSSPDRDEAFF. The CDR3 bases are TGTGCCAGCAGCTCCCCTGACAGGGATGAAGCTTTCTTT. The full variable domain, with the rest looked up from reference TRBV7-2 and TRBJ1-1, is GAGVSQSPSNKVTEKGKDVELRCDPISGHTALYWYRQSLGQGLEFLIYFQGNSAPDKSGLPSDRFSAERTGGSVSTLTIQRTQQEDSAVYLCASSSPDRDEAFFGQGTRLTVV.

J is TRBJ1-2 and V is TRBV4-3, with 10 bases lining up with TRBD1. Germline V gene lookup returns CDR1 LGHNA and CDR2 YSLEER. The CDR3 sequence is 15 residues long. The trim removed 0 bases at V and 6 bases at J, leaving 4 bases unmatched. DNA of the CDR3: TGCGCCAGCAGCCAAGAAGGACAGGGGGGTAATGGCTACACCTTC. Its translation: CASSQEGQGGNGYTF.

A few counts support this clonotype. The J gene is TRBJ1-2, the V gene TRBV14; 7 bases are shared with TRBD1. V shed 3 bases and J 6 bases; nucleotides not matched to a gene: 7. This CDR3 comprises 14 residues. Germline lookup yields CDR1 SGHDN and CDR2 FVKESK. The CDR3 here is CASSHSDRADGYTF. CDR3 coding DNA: TGTGCCAGCAGCCATAGCGACAGGGCTGATGGCTACACCTTC.